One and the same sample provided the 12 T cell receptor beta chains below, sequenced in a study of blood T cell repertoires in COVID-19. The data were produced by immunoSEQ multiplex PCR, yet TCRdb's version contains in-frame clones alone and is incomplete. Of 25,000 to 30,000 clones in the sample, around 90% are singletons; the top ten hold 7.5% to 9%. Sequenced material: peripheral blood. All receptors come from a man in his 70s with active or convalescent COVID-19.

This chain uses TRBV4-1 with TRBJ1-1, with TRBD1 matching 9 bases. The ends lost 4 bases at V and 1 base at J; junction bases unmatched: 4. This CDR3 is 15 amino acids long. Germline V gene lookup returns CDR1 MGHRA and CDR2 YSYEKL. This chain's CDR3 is CASSLGQGPNTEAFF. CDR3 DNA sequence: TGCGCCAGCAGCCTCGGACAGGGGCCGAACACTGAAGCTTTCTTT.

The CDR3 nucleotides read TGTGCCAGCAGCCGGGGAGCTGGGGCCAACGTCCTGACTTTC. This translates into CASSRGAGANVLTF. J is TRBJ2-6 and V is TRBV6-2 or TRBV6-3, with D possibly TRBD2 on 5 matching bases. Germline CDR1 reads MNHEY; CDR2 reads SVGEGT. The V gene lost 6 bases and the J gene lost 2 bases, with 8 bases spanning the gap. The CDR3 is 14 residues long.

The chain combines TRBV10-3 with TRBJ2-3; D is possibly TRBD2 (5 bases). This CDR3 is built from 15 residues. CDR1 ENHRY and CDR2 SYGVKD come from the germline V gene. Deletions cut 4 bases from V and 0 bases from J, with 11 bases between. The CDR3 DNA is TGTGCCATCAGTGCAACGGGAACTAGCACAGATACGCAGTATTTT. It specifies CAISATGTSTDTQYF.

In DNA form, the CDR3 reads TGTGCCAGCAGTTTATCCCCAGGATGGAATGAAGCTTTCTTT. Its translation: CASSLSPGWNEAFF. The J gene is TRBJ1-1, the V gene TRBV27; D remains ambiguous. V was shortened by 0 bases and J by 7 bases, with 12 bases between the two germline ends. The CDR3 spans 14 residues. Germline CDR1 and CDR2: MNHEY and SMNVEV (reference sequence).

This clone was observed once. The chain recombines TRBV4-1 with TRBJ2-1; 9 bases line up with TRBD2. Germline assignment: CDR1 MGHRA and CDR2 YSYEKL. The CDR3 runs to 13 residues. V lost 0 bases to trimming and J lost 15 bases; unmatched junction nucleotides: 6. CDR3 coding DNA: TGCGCCAGCAGCCAAGAAATGGGACTAGCACTGTTCTTC. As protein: CASSQEMGLALFF.

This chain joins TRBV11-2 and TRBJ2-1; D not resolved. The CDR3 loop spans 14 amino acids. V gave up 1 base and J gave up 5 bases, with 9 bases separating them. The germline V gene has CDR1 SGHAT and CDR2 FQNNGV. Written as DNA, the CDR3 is TGTGCCAGCAGCTTAGTTGGTCGGGACAATGAGCAGTTCTTC. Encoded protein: CASSLVGRDNEQFF. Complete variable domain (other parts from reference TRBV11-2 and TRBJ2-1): EAGVAQSPRYKIIEKRQSVAFWCNPISGHATLYWYQQILGQGPKLLIQFQNNGVVDDSQLPKDRFSAERLKGVDSTLKIQPAKLEDSAVYLCASSLVGRDNEQFFGPGTRLTVL.

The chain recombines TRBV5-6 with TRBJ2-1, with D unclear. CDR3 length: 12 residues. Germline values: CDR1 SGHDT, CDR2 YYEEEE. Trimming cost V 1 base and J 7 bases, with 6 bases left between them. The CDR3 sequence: CASSLLVNEQFF. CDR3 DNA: TGTGCCAGCAGCTTGCTCGTGAATGAGCAGTTCTTC.

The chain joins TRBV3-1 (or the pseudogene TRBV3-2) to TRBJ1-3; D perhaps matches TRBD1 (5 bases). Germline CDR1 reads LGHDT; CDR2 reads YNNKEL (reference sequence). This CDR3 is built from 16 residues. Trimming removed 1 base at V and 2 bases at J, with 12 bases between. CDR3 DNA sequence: TGTGCCAGCAGCCAAGTGGGGCAGCAGGCTGGAAACACCATATATTTT. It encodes CASSQVGQQAGNTIYF.

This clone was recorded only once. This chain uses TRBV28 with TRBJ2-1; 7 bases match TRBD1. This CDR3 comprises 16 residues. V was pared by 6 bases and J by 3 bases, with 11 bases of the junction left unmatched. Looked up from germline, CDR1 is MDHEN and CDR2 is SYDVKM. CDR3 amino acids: CASSLTPGQHYNEQFF. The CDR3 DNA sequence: TGTGCCAGCAGCCTTACTCCGGGACAGCACTACAATGAGCAGTTCTTC.

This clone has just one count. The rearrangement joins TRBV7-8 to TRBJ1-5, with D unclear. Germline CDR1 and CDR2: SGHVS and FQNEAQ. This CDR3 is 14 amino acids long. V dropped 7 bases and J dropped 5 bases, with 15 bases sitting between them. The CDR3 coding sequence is TGTGCCAGCACCCAAGGAGGATATGATCAGCCCCAGCATTTT. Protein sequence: CASTQGGYDQPQHF.

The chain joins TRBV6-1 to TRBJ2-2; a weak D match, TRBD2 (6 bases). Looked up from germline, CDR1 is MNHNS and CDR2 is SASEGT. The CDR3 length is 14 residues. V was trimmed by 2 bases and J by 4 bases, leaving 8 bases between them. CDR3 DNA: TGTGCCAGCAGTGAAACCGGGAGCACCGGGGAGCTGTTTTTT. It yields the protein CASSETGSTGELFF.

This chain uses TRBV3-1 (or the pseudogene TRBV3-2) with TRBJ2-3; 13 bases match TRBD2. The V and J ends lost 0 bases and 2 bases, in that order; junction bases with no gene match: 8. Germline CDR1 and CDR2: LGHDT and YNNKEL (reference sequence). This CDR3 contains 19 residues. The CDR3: CASSQEGALAGGLTDTQYF. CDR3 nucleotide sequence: TGTGCCAGCAGCCAAGAGGGAGCACTAGCGGGGGGGCTCACAGATACGCAGTATTTT.